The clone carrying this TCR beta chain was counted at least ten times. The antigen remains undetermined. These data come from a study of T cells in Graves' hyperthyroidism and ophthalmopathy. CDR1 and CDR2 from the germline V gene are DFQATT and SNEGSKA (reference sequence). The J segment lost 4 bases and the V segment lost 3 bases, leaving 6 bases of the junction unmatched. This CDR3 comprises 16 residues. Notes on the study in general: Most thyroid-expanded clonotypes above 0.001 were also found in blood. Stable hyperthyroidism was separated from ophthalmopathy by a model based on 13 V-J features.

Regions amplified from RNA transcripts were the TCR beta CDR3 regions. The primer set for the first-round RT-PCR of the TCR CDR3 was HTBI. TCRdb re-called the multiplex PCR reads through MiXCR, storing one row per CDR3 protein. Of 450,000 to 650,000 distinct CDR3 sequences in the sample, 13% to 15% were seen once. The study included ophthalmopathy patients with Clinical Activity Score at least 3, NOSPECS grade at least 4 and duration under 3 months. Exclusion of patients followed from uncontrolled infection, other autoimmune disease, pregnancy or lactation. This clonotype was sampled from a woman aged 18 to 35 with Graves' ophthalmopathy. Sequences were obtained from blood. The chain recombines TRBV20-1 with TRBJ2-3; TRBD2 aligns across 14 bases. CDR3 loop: CSASRLAGGPSDTQYF. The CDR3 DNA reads TGCAGTGCTAGTAGACTAGCGGGAGGGCCATCAGATACGCAGTATTTT.